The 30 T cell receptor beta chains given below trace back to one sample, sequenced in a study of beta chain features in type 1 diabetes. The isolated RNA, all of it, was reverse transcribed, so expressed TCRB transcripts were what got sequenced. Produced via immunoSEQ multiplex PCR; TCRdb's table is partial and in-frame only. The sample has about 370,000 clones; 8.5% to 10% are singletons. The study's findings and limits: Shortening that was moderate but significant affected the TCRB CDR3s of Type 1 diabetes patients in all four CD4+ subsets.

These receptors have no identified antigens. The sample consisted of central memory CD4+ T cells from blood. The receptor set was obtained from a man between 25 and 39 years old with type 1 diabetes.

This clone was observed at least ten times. The CDR3: CASSQVQREPAYEQYF. The CDR3 nucleotides read TGTGCCAGCAGCCAAGTTCAGCGGGAGCCTGCCTACGAGCAGTACTTC. The chain couples TRBV14 to TRBJ2-7, with 8 nucleotides matching TRBD2. In germline, CDR1 is SGHDN, CDR2 FVKESK. The junction had 7 bases not matched to a gene; V was cut back by 1 base and J by 2 bases. This CDR3 is 16 amino acids long.

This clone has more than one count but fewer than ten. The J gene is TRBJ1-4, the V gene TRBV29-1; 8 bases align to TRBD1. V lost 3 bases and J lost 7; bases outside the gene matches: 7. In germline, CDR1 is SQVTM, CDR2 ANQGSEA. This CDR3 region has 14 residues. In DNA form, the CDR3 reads TGCAGCGTTGACCCAGACAGGGGAAGTGAAAAACTGTTTTTT. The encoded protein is CSVDPDRGSEKLFF.

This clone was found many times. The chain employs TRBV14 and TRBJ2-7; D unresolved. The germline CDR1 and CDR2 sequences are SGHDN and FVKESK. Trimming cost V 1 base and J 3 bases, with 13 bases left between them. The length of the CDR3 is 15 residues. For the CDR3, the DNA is TGTGCCAGCAGCCAAGGAGTCCTCTCCTACTACGAGCAGTACTTC. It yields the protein CASSQGVLSYYEQYF.

DNA for the CDR3: TGTGCCAGCAGCTTAACAGGGAACTTGAACACTGAAGCTTTCTTT. Translation gives CASSLTGNLNTEAFF. This sequence joins TRBV7-3 and TRBJ1-1; D remains ambiguous. V lost 0 bases to trimming and J lost 0 bases, with 8 bases between them. The germline V gene encodes CDR1 SGHTA and CDR2 FQGTGA. The CDR3 runs 15 residues.

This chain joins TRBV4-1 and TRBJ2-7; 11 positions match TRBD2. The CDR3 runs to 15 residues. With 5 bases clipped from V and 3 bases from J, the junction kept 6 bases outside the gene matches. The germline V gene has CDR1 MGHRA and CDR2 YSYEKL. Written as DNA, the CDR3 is TGCGCCAGCAGCATTATAACTAGCGGGAGCTACGAGCAGTACTTC. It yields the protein CASSIITSGSYEQYF.

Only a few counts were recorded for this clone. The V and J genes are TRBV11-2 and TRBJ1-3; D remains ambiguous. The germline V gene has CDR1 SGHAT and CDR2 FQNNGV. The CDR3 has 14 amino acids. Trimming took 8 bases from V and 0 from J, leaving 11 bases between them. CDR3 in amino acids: CASLPAYSGNTIYF. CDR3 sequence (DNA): TGTGCCAGCCTCCCGGCCTACTCTGGAAACACCATATATTTT.

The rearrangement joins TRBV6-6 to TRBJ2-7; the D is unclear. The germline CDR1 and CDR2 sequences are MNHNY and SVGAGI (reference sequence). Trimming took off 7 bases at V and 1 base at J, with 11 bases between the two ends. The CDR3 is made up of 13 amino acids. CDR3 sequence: CASTAIGSYEQYF. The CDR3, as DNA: TGTGCCAGCACCGCCATTGGTTCCTACGAGCAGTACTTC.

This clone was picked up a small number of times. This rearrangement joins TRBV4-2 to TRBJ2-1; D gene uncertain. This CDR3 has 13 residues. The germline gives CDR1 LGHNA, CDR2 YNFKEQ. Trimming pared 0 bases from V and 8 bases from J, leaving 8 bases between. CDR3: CASSQDLVHEQFF. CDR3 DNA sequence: TGTGCCAGCAGCCAAGATCTAGTCCATGAGCAGTTCTTC.

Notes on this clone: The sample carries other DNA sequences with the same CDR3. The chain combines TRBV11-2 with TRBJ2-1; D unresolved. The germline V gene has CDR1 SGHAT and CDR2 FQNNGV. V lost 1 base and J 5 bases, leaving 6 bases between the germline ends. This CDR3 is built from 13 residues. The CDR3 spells CASSLGLDNEQFF. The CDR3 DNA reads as TGTGCCAGCAGCTTAGGGCTAGACAATGAGCAGTTCTTC.

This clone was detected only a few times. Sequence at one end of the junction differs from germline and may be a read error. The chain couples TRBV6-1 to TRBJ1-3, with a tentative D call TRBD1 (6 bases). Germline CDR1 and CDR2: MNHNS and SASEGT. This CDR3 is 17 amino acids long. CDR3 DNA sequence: TGTGCCATCAGTGAGTTTCAGGGGTCCTACTCTGGAAACACCATATATTTT. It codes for CAISEFQGSYSGNTIYF.

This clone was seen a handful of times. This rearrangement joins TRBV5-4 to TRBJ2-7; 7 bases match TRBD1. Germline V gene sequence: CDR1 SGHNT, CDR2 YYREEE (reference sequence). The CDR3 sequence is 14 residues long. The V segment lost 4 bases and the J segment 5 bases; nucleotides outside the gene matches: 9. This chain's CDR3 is CASSNRQGYHEQYF. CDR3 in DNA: TGTGCCAGCAGCAACCGACAGGGATACCACGAGCAGTACTTC.

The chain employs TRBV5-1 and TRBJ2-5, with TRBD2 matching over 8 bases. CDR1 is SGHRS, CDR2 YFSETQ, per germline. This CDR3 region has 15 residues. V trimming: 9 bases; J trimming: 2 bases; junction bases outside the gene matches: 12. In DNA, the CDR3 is TGCGCCACCACCCAGCTAGCGGGTATGCAAGAGACCCAGTACTTC. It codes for CATTQLAGMQETQYF. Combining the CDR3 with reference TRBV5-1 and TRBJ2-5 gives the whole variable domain KAGVTQTPRYLIKTRGQQVTLSCSPISGHRSVSWYQQTPGQGLQFLFEYFSETQRNKGNFPGRFSGRQFSNSRSEMNVSTLELGDSALYLCATTQLAGMQETQYFGPGTRLLVL.

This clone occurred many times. CDR3 loop: CSVAPGYVTEAFF. DNA of the CDR3: TGCAGCGTTGCCCCAGGGTACGTCACTGAAGCTTTCTTT. The J gene is TRBJ1-1, the V gene TRBV29-1; a possible D gene is TRBD1 (5 bases). Germline assignment: CDR1 SQVTM and CDR2 ANQGSEA. The CDR3 covers 13 residues. V gave up 4 bases and J gave up 4 bases, with 13 bases separating them.

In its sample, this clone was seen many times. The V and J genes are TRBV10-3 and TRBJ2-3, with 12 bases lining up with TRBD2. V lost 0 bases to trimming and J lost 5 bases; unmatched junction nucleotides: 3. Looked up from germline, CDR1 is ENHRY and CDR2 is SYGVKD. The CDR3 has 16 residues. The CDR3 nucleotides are TGTGCCATCAGTGAGTCGACTAGCGGGAGCGGAGATACGCAGTATTTT. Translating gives CAISESTSGSGDTQYF.

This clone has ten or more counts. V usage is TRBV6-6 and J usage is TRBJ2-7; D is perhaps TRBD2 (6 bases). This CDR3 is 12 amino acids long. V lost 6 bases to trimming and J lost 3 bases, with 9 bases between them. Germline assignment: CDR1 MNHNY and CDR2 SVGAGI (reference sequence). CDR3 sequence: CASSPGGYEQYF. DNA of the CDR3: TGTGCCAGCAGCCCCGGGGGCTACGAGCAGTACTTC.

CDR3 residues: CASSYEDDRAAQPQHF. In DNA form, the CDR3 reads TGTGCCAGCAGTTACGAGGATGACAGGGCGGCTCAGCCCCAGCATTTT. This chain joins TRBV6-5 and TRBJ1-5; 7 bases line up with TRBD1. V was clipped by 2 bases and J by 6 bases; unmatched bases: 10. The CDR3 spans 16 residues. Germline loops: CDR1 MNHEY, CDR2 SVGAGI.

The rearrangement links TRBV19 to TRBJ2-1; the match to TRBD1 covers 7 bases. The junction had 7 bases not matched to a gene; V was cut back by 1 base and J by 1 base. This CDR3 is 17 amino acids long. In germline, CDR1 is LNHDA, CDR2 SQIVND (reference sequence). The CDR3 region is CASSIGRQGPSYNEQFF. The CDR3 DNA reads TGTGCCAGTAGTATAGGGAGACAGGGTCCATCCTACAATGAGCAGTTCTTC.

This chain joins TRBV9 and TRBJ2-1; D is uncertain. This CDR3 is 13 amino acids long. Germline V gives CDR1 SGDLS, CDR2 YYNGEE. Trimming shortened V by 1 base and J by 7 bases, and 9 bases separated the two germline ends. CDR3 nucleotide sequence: TGTGCCAGCAGCGTAAGTCCCAGGAATGAGCAGTTCTTC. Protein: CASSVSPRNEQFF.

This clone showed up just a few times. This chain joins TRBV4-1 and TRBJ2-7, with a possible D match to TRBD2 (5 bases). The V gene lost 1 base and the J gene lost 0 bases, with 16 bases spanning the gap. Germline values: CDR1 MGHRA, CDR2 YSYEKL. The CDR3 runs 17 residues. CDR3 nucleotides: TGCGCCAGCAGCCAAGGTCCTCTAGCTTTGGGCTCCTACGAGCAGTACTTC. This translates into CASSQGPLALGSYEQYF.

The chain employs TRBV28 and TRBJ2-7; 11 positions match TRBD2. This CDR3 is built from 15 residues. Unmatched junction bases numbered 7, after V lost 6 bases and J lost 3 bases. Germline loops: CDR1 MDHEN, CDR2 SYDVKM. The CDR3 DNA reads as TGTGCCAGCAGCTTCCTAGCGGGAGGCCACTACGAGCAGTACTTC. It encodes CASSFLAGGHYEQYF.

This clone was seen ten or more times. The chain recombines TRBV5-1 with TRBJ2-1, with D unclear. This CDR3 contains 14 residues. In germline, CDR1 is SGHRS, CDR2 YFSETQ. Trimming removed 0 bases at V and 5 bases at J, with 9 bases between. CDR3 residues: CASSLELEDNEQFF. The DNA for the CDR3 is TGCGCCAGCAGCTTGGAGCTAGAAGACAATGAGCAGTTCTTC.

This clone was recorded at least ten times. The CDR3 reads CASSFHSNPYEQYF. The CDR3 coding sequence is TGTGCCAGTAGTTTTCACTCGAATCCCTACGAGCAGTACTTC. The chain combines TRBV19 with TRBJ2-7; D unresolved. The CDR3 runs to 14 residues. V was trimmed by 5 bases and J by 2 bases, leaving 13 bases between them. Per the germline V gene, CDR1 is LNHDA and CDR2 is SQIVND (reference sequence).

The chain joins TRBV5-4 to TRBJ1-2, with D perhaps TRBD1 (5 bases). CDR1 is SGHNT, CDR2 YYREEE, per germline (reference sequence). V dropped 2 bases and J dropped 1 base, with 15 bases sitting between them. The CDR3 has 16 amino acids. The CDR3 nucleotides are TGTGCCAGCAGCTTCATGGCAGGGCGGGGTAACTATGGCTACACCTTC. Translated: CASSFMAGRGNYGYTF.

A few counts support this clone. Written as DNA, the CDR3 is TGTGCCAGCTCACCAGTAGGATCGGCACTGGGGGACATTCAGTACTTC. Translation: CASSPVGSALGDIQYF. V gene TRBV18 combines with J gene TRBJ2-4; D may be TRBD1 or TRBD2 (5 bases each). Germline V CDR1 and CDR2: KGHSH, LQKENI. This CDR3 has 16 amino acids. Trimming took 2 bases from V and 8 from J, leaving 19 bases between them.

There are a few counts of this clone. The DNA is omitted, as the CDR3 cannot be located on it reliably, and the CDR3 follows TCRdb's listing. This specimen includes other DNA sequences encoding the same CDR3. CDR3 protein: CASSFGAGELFF. V and J are TRBV28 and TRBJ2-2; the table's D gene call, TRBD2, was not cross checked with the DNA. Inclusive of both ends, the CDR3 amounts to 12 amino acids. CDR1 is MDHEN and CDR2 is SYDVKM in the germline V gene.

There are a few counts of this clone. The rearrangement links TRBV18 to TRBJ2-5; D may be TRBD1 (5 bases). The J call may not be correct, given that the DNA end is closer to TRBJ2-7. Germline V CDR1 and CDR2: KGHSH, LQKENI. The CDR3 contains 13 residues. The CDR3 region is CASSRGQTYEQYF. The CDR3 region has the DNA TGTGCCAGCTCCCGCGGACAAACCTACGAGCAGTACTTC.

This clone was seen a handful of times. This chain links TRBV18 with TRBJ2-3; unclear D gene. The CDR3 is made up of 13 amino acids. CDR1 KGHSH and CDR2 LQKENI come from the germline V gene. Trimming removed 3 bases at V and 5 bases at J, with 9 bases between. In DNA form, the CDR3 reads TGTGCCAGCTCACCCAATCGGAAAGATACGCAGTATTTT. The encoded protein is CASSPNRKDTQYF. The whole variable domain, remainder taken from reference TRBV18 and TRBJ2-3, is NAGVMQNPRHLVRRRGQEARLRCSPMKGHSHVYWYRQLPEEGLKFMVYLQKENIIDESGMPKERFSAEFPKEGPSILRIQQVVRGDSAAYFCASSPNRKDTQYFGPGTRLTVL.

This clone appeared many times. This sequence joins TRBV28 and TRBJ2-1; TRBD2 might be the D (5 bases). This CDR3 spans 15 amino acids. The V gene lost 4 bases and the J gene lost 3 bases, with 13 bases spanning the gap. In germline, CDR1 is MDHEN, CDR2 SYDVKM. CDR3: CASSSIQEGYNEQFF. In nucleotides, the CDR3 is TGTGCCAGCAGTTCAATCCAAGAGGGCTACAATGAGCAGTTCTTC. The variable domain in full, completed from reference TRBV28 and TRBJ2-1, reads DVKVTQSSRYLVKRTGEKVFLECVQDMDHENMFWYRQDPGLGLRLIYFSYDVKMKEKGDIPEGYSVSREKKERFSLILESASTNQTSMYLCASSSIQEGYNEQFFGPGTRLTVL.

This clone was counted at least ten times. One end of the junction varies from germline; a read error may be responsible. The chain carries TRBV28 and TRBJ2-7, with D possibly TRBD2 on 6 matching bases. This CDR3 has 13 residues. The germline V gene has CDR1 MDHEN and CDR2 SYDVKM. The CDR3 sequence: CASRKDRGDSSSF. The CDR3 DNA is TGTGCCAGCAGGAAGGACCGCGGGGACTCTTCTTCATTC.

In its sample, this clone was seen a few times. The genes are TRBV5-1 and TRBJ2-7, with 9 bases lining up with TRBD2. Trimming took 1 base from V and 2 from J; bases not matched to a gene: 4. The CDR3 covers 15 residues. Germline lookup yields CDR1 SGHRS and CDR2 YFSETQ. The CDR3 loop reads CASSLPLAGTYEQYF. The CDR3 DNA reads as TGCGCCAGCAGCTTGCCCCTAGCGGGAACCTACGAGCAGTACTTC.